The T cell receptor (beta chain) described here comes from a study of T cell responses to AZD1222 COVID-19 vaccine. Sequenced by immunoSEQ multiplex PCR; TCRdb stores in-frame clones only, minus some. The table records about 160,000 clones, 88% of them present only once. V was clipped by 5 bases and J by 4 bases, with 12 bases between them. The CDR3 runs to 14 residues. Germline CDR1 reads LNHDA; CDR2 reads SQIVND (reference sequence). This clonotype originated in an adult who received the AZD1222 COVID-19 vaccine. This specimen consisted of peripheral blood, obtained 28 days after the second AZD1222 dose. The chain carries TRBV19 and TRBJ1-5; D gene uncertain. The CDR3 coding sequence is TGTGCCAGTAGTGAGGTCGGAGAGAATCAGCCCCAGCATTTT. This encodes CASSEVGENQPQHF.